The rows below give T cell receptor beta chains drawn from one sample of a study of read filtering for tumor transcriptome and immune sequencing. TCRdb reanalysed the reads using MiXCR and keeps one entry per CDR3 protein. The sample has roughly 41,000 distinct CDR3 sequences, about 13% seen once; the top ten hold roughly 35%. The sequenced sample was a population of CD138-negative cells sorted from bone marrow. The receptors were sampled from a donor at least 40 years old with multiple myeloma. Each CDR3 is given with its conserved first and last residue. The order of the fields is D gene, J gene, V gene, clone size, CDR3 DNA, CDR3 protein. The D gene is left open where the match is weak. Clone size, where shown, is once, few, many, or a class for clones that have expanded.

D gene: TRBD2; J gene: TRBJ2-7; V gene: TRBV27; clone size: many; CDR3 DNA: TGTGCCAGCAGTGGAGGGACTAGCGCCTACGAGCAGTACTTC; CDR3 protein: CASSGGTSAYEQYF
D gene: NA; J gene: TRBJ1-6; V gene: TRBV6-1; clone size: many; CDR3 DNA: TGTGCCAGCAGTGGAGGGGTCGGTAATTCACCCCTCCACTTT; CDR3 protein: CASSGGVGNSPLHF
D gene: NA; J gene: TRBJ2-2; V gene: TRBV4-2; clone size: NA; CDR3 DNA: TGTGCCAGCAGCCATAGGTTCGGGGGGCGCACCGGGGAGCTGTTTTTT; CDR3 protein: CASSHRFGGRTGELFF
D gene: NA; J gene: TRBJ1-1; V gene: TRBV9; clone size: few; CDR3 DNA: TGTGCCAGCAGCCCACAGACAGGTTCCATGAGCACTGAAGCTTTCTTT; CDR3 protein: CASSPQTGSMSTEAFF
D gene: TRBD2; J gene: TRBJ2-3; V gene: TRBV2; clone size: many; CDR3 DNA: TGTGCCAGCAGGCGGGAGTTGCCAGATACGCAGTATTTT; CDR3 protein: CASRRELPDTQYF
D gene: NA; J gene: TRBJ2-5; V gene: TRBV20-1; clone size: NA; CDR3 DNA: TGCAGTGCCAGGGTCGGAGGGGATACCCAGTACTTC; CDR3 protein: CSARVGGDTQYF
D gene: TRBD2; J gene: TRBJ2-1; V gene: TRBV7-2; clone size: many; CDR3 DNA: TGTGCCAGCAGCGCTTCCGGGACTAGGGGGGAGCAGTTCTTC; CDR3 protein: CASSASGTRGEQFF
D gene: NA; J gene: TRBJ1-4; V gene: TRBV25-1; clone size: many; CDR3 DNA: TGTGCCAGCAGTCCCCCAGGCGAAAAACTGTTTTTT; CDR3 protein: CASSPPGEKLFF
D gene: NA; J gene: TRBJ2-1; V gene: TRBV20-1; clone size: many; CDR3 DNA: TGCAGTGCGGGCGAGGGAAGGGGCGTCAGGGATGAGCAGTTCTTC; CDR3 protein: CSAGEGRGVRDEQFF
D gene: NA; J gene: TRBJ2-2; V gene: TRBV12-3/TRBV12-4; clone size: many; CDR3 DNA: TGTGCCAGCAGCCCGGCGCACGGGGAGCTGTTTTTT; CDR3 protein: CASSPAHGELFF
D gene: NA; J gene: TRBJ2-1; V gene: TRBV15; clone size: NA; CDR3 DNA: TGTGCCACCAGGAGAGGGGGGGCGGGAGCGGGTGAGCAGTTCTTC; CDR3 protein: CATRRGGAGAGEQFF
D gene: NA; J gene: TRBJ1-2; V gene: TRBV21-1; clone size: many; CDR3 DNA: TGTGCCAGCAGCAAAAAGCCGGCGGCAGGGGGCTGTTACCCTCCCCCTAACTATGGCTACACCTTC; CDR3 protein: CASSKKPAAGGCYPPPNYGYTF
D gene: NA; J gene: TRBJ2-1; V gene: TRBV28; clone size: many; CDR3 DNA: TGTGCCAGCAGTTTACTCAACAATGAGCAGTTCTTC; CDR3 protein: CASSLLNNEQFF
D gene: TRBD2; J gene: TRBJ2-2; V gene: TRBV7-9; clone size: many; CDR3 DNA: TGTGCCAGCAGCGCCCGACTAGCGGCGAACACCGGGGAGCTGTTTTTT; CDR3 protein: CASSARLAANTGELFF
D gene: NA; J gene: TRBJ1-5; V gene: TRBV19; clone size: many; CDR3 DNA: TGTGCCAGTGAACTTTACGGGGGAATAGGTCAGCCCCAGCATTTT; CDR3 protein: CASELYGGIGQPQHF
D gene: NA; J gene: TRBJ2-5; V gene: TRBV20-1; clone size: many; CDR3 DNA: TGCAGTGCCACGGCTTACCAAGAGACCCAGTACTTC; CDR3 protein: CSATAYQETQYF
D gene: NA; J gene: TRBJ2-3; V gene: TRBV20-1; clone size: many; CDR3 DNA: TGCAGTGCCGACTCCGCCGGGGAGGCCACCACAGATACGCAGTATTTT; CDR3 protein: CSADSAGEATTDTQYF
D gene: NA; J gene: TRBJ1-6; V gene: TRBV28; clone size: many; CDR3 DNA: TGTGCCAGCAGTTTATTCCTGCGCAGCACGGATTCACCCCTCCACTTT; CDR3 protein: CASSLFLRSTDSPLHF
D gene: TRBD2; J gene: TRBJ2-7; V gene: TRBV20-1; clone size: many; CDR3 DNA: TGCAGTGCAAGCTTTAGCGGGAAAGCCTACGAGCAGTACTTC; CDR3 protein: CSASFSGKAYEQYF
D gene: NA; J gene: TRBJ2-1; V gene: TRBV20-1; clone size: many; CDR3 DNA: TGCAGTGCTAGGGGTTTTGGCGGGAAGGGTCGGCATGAGCAGTTCTTC; CDR3 protein: CSARGFGGKGRHEQFF
D gene: TRBD1; J gene: TRBJ1-1; V gene: TRBV5-1; clone size: many; CDR3 DNA: TGCGCCAGCAGCTTGGGGGGGACAGGCTTGAACACTGAAGCTTTCTTT; CDR3 protein: CASSLGGTGLNTEAFF
D gene: NA; J gene: TRBJ2-1; V gene: TRBV6-5; clone size: NA; CDR3 DNA: TGTGCCAGCAGAGATAGGACAAAGCAGTTCTTC; CDR3 protein: CASRDRTKQFF
D gene: TRBD1; J gene: TRBJ1-5; V gene: TRBV5-1; clone size: NA; CDR3 DNA: TGCGCCATCAGCTTGACGACAGGGAATAATCAGCCCCAGCATTTT; CDR3 protein: CAISLTTGNNQPQHF
D gene: TRBD1; J gene: TRBJ2-1; V gene: TRBV6-6; clone size: many; CDR3 DNA: TGTGCCAGCGGGGACAGGAGAAGCTCCTACAATGAGCAGTTCTTC; CDR3 protein: CASGDRRSSYNEQFF
D gene: NA; J gene: TRBJ2-1; V gene: TRBV16; clone size: medium-sized; CDR3 DNA: TGTGCCAGCAGCCAATCGCCTAGGAGCGATGAGCAGTTCTTC; CDR3 protein: CASSQSPRSDEQFF
D gene: NA; J gene: TRBJ1-4; V gene: TRBV19; clone size: NA; CDR3 DNA: TGTGCCAGTAGTGAAACTGCGGGGTCTAATGAAAAACTGTTTTTT; CDR3 protein: CASSETAGSNEKLFF
D gene: NA; J gene: TRBJ1-1; V gene: TRBV5-6; clone size: many; CDR3 DNA: TGTGCCAGCAGCTTGGGGCAGGGCGCTGAAGCTTTCTTT; CDR3 protein: CASSLGQGAEAFF